This entry describes one T cell receptor (beta chain). Antigen specificity is unknown. Researchers ran the PCR with 60 Vbeta and 13 Jbeta primers. Profiled with immunoSEQ multiplex PCR; TCRdb holds only in-frame clones, not every one. The data hold more than 200,000 clones, with about 70% observed a single time. The sample originates from a study of cytomegalovirus exposure and HLA in healthy donors. There are 17 residues in the CDR3. The V gene end was trimmed by 3 bases and the J gene end by 3 bases; junction bases not matched to a gene: 11. Germline V lookup: CDR1 LNHDA, CDR2 SQIVND (reference sequence). Whole-study results and caveats: TCR beta chains numbering 150 to 200 were designated cytomegalovirus-associated. Productive rates of about 90% or about 30% were seen for most TCR beta V segments in an earlier analysis. Reports indicate that TCR beta sequences accurately predicted the HLA-A and HLA-B alleles of most subjects. In a later analysis, compared with equally common non-associated chains, HLA-associated beta chains were more expanded.

The specimen sequenced was PBMCs. J is TRBJ1-2 and V is TRBV19; 9 positions agree with TRBD1. The clonotype originates from a man aged 40-49 years in good health and CMV-seropositive. CDR3 DNA sequence: TGTGCCAGTAGTATTGGGACAGGGACCATATTCGACTATGGCTACACCTTC. It yields the protein CASSIGTGTIFDYGYTF.